Listed here are 13 T cell receptor beta chains from one sample, sequenced in a study of blood T cell repertoires in COVID-19. Data came from immunoSEQ multiplex PCR; TCRdb stores just in-frame clones and leaves some out. The sample shows 300,000 to 350,000 clones, approximately 89% of them seen only once. Material for sequencing was peripheral blood. The receptors were gathered from a woman aged 25 to 45 with COVID-19, enrolled during active disease.

This chain joins TRBV5-6 and TRBJ1-2; D is perhaps TRBD1 (5 bases). This CDR3 contains 14 residues. Germline CDR1 is SGHDT and CDR2 is YYEEEE. Trimming pared 4 bases from V and 2 bases from J, leaving 12 bases between. CDR3 bases: TGTGCCAGCAGCGGCGGGGACGTCAACTATGGCTACACCTTC. Protein: CASSGGDVNYGYTF.

The rearrangement links TRBV11-3 to TRBJ1-1; TRBD1 agrees at 7 bases. The V and J ends lost 6 bases and 4 bases, in that order; junction bases with no gene match: 8. The CDR3 covers 14 residues. Germline loops: CDR1 SGHNT, CDR2 YENEEA. The CDR3: CASSLTQGGTEAFF. CDR3 DNA: TGTGCCAGCAGTTTAACCCAGGGGGGCACTGAAGCTTTCTTT.

The sample holds a few counts of this clone. This chain connects TRBV15 to TRBJ2-7; D ambiguous. The germline CDR1 and CDR2 sequences are LNHNV and YYDKDF (reference sequence). This CDR3 is built from 13 residues. V was trimmed by 0 bases and J by 4 bases, leaving 7 bases between them. CDR3 coding DNA: TGTGCCACCAGCAGAGATAGAGAATACGAGCAGTACTTC. As protein: CATSRDREYEQYF.

V usage is TRBV5-1 and J usage is TRBJ2-4, with D possibly matching TRBD1 (5 bases). The CDR3 contains 14 residues. From germline, CDR1 is SGHRS and CDR2 YFSETQ. The ends were cut back, 3 bases at V and 6 bases at J, with 13 bases in the middle. The DNA for the CDR3 is TGCGCCAGCAGCTCCGGACAAGCCTTAAACATTCAGTACTTC. Its translation is CASSSGQALNIQYF.

This chain uses TRBV27 with TRBJ1-2; 7 nucleotides agree with TRBD1. The CDR3 runs to 14 residues. V lost 5 bases and J lost 4; bases outside the gene matches: 7. The germline gives CDR1 MNHEY, CDR2 SMNVEV (reference sequence). This CDR3 is CASSRPGDSYGYTF. CDR3 nucleotides: TGTGCCAGCAGTCGGCCGGGGGACAGCTATGGCTACACCTTC.

The chain recombines TRBV6-2 or TRBV6-3 with TRBJ2-3, with 14 bases matching TRBD2. The V gene's germline CDR1 is MNHEY and CDR2 SVGEGT. J lost 2 bases, V lost 6 bases, and 13 bases had no gene match. This CDR3 has 19 residues. The CDR3: CASSRGLAGDLYLTDTQYF. CDR3 in DNA: TGTGCCAGCAGCAGGGGACTAGCGGGGGACCTATACCTCACAGATACGCAGTATTTT.

This clone was recorded a few times. The chain recombines TRBV4-2 with TRBJ1-1, with D possibly matching TRBD1 (5 bases). Germline lookup yields CDR1 LGHNA and CDR2 YNFKEQ. There are 19 residues in the CDR3. Trimming cost V 0 bases and J 4 bases, with 24 bases left between them. This chain's CDR3 is CASSQDFYEIPGDGTEAFF. The DNA for the CDR3 is TGTGCCAGCAGCCAAGATTTCTACGAGATCCCGGGGGATGGCACTGAAGCTTTCTTT.

This sequence joins TRBV30 and TRBJ1-1; D might be TRBD1 (6 bases). Germline V lookup: CDR1 GTSNPN, CDR2 SVGIG (reference sequence). V was pared by 6 bases and J by 5 bases, with 10 bases between. The CDR3 length is 11 residues. CDR3 amino acids: CACRGGTEAFF. CDR3 in DNA: TGTGCCTGCAGGGGTGGAACTGAAGCTTTCTTT.

The rearrangement uses TRBV18 and TRBJ2-2; 7 bases are a match to TRBD1. The germline V gene has CDR1 KGHSH and CDR2 LQKENI. V lost 4 bases to trimming and J lost 4 bases; unmatched junction nucleotides: 6. This CDR3 has 15 amino acids. The CDR3: CASSRQGMGTGELFF. The CDR3 nucleotides read TGTGCCAGCTCACGACAGGGTATGGGCACCGGGGAGCTGTTTTTT. The complete variable domain, with remaining parts taken from reference TRBV18 and TRBJ2-2, reads NAGVMQNPRHLVRRRGQEARLRCSPMKGHSHVYWYRQLPEEGLKFMVYLQKENIIDESGMPKERFSAEFPKEGPSILRIQQVVRGDSAAYFCASSRQGMGTGELFFGEGSRLTVL.

The chain has TRBV4-1 and TRBJ1-2; 10 bases agree with TRBD1. Germline assignment: CDR1 MGHRA and CDR2 YSYEKL. The CDR3 loop spans 17 amino acids. The V segment lost 2 bases and the J segment 4 bases; nucleotides outside the gene matches: 10. The CDR3 bases are TGCGCCAGCAGCCAACCGGGACAGGGGTGGGGAGGCTATGGCTACACCTTC. It specifies CASSQPGQGWGGYGYTF.

DNA of the CDR3: TGTGCCAGCAGAAACCGGGACAGGGGGAGGTCACAGAATGAAAAACTGTTTTTT. As protein: CASRNRDRGRSQNEKLFF. The chain is built from TRBV13 and TRBJ1-4; TRBD1 aligns across 11 bases. This CDR3 is 18 amino acids long. The junction had 14 bases not matched to a gene; V was cut back by 6 bases and J by 5 bases. Looked up from germline, CDR1 is PRHDT and CDR2 is FYEKMQ (reference sequence). The entire variable domain, with the rest obtained from reference TRBV13 and TRBJ1-4, is as follows: AAGVIQSPRHLIKEKRETATLKCYPIPRHDTVYWYQQGPGQDPQFLISFYEKMQSDKGSIPDRFSAQQFSDYHSELNMSSLELGDSALYFCASRNRDRGRSQNEKLFFGSGTQLSVL.

The chain couples TRBV2 to TRBJ2-2; D ambiguous. The CDR3 has 12 residues. Germline V lookup: CDR1 SNHLY, CDR2 FYNNEI. The ends were cut back, 4 bases at V and 5 bases at J, with 5 bases in the middle. In nucleotides, the CDR3 is TGTGCCAGCAGTGGACATACCGGGGAGCTGTTTTTT. It encodes CASSGHTGELFF.

The chain joins TRBV5-4 to TRBJ1-1; D gene ambiguous. The V end lost 1 base, the J end lost 0 bases, and 7 bases lay between the germline ends. Germline CDR1 and CDR2: SGHNT and YYREEE (reference sequence). The CDR3 runs to 14 residues. The CDR3: CASSLTVMNTEAFF. CDR3 DNA: TGTGCCAGCAGCTTGACAGTCATGAACACTGAAGCTTTCTTT.